This TCR beta chain came from a study of T cells after yellow fever vaccination. Background on the study: For low cell numbers, libraries were made with SMART-Seq v4 Ultra Low Input.

Study-wide results and caveats: The booster response re-showed most primary clones: approximately 97% CD4, almost 90% CD8.

V was pared by 1 base and J by 7 bases, with 7 bases of the junction left unmatched. Germline V gives CDR1 LGHDT, CDR2 YNNKEL (reference sequence). The CDR3 spans 15 residues. A universal primer site and UMIs were added as TCR cDNA was made by 5'RACE template switching. TCRdb processed the 5' RACE reads anew with MiXCR; each CDR3 protein has one entry. Of about 330,000 distinct CDR3 sequences in the sample, around 7% were seen once. On this clonotype: Antigen unknown.

The receptor comes from a man between 18 and 35 years old who received the YFV17D yellow fever vaccine. The sequencing used PBMCs, collected approximately 40 days after the first yellow fever vaccination. The genes are TRBV3-1 and TRBJ2-5; 9 bases agree with TRBD2. The CDR3 sequence: CASSQVVAGVTTQYF. The CDR3 nucleotides read TGTGCCAGCAGCCAAGTGGTAGCGGGGGTCACGACCCAGTACTTC.